The T cell receptor beta chain described here comes from a study of shared clonotypes between healthy human individuals. Study-wide findings and caveats: An effect of sequencing depth on clonotype sharing among donors was expected.

Method: immunoSEQ multiplex PCR; TCRdb's copy keeps in-frame clones and lacks some. The sample lists some 630,000 clones; about two thirds were seen once. The CDR3 loop spans 15 amino acids. Trimming cost V 2 bases and J 3 bases, with 14 bases left between them. Germline V gene data show CDR1 as SGDLS and CDR2 as YYNGEE. This clone came up a few times. As yet, its antigen is unknown. The sequenced sample was memory CD4+ T cells sorted from blood. Specified subset: CD45RA-negative fraction. The rearrangement links TRBV9 to TRBJ1-2, with a weak D call TRBD1 (6 bases). The TCR was taken from a woman aged 25 to 39 in good health. This chain's CDR3 is CASSVSQGRYYGYTF. DNA for the CDR3: TGTGCCAGCAGCGTCAGTCAGGGGCGATACTATGGCTACACCTTC.